This TCR beta chain was retrieved from a study of neurological immune-mediated disorders. Findings of the study overall: None of the CDR3 amino acid sequences in expanded clones turned up in more than one subject, which points to private repertoires in all groups.

Germline CDR1 reads MDHEN; CDR2 reads SYDVKM. The CDR3 loop spans 17 amino acids. The ends were cut back, 4 bases at V and 0 bases at J, with 13 bases in the middle. TCRdb reprocessed the 5' RACE reads with MiXCR, giving one entry per CDR3 protein. In the table there are over 25,000 distinct CDR3 sequences, 21% of which are singletons. This clonotype appeared once. Its antigen is not known. The sequence was collected from a woman aged 55-70 years in good health. The rearrangement uses TRBV28 and TRBJ2-6; weak D call: TRBD2 (5 bases). What was sequenced was PBMCs. The CDR3 region is CASSSFGEISGANVLTF. The DNA for the CDR3 is TGTGCCAGCAGTTCTTTTGGGGAGATCTCTGGGGCCAACGTCCTGACTTTC.